Listed below are T cell receptor beta chains from one sample, sequenced in a study of T-cell memory formation after mild COVID-19. TCRdb called the 5' RACE reads again in MiXCR, with one record for every CDR3 protein. The sample has over 350,000 distinct CDR3 sequences; approximately 24% are singletons. The specimen was PBMCs or a T cell subset sorted from them (not recorded which). These receptors all stem from an adult woman who had mild COVID-19 (a few samples of this study predate the infection). Cell type and time point are not known. The CDR3 runs from the conserved cysteine through the conserved F or W. Fields, in order: V gene, J gene, clone size, CDR3 length, D gene, CDR3 DNA, CDR3 protein. The D gene is left open where the match is weak. Expanded clones get a size class; other rows say once, few or many, or leave the size out.

TRBV29-1	TRBJ2-2	-	15	-	TGCAGCGTGCGAAGTGGGGGGGCCAGGACCGGGGAGCTGTTTTTT	CSVRSGGARTGELFF
TRBV5-1	TRBJ2-1	few	15	-	TGCGCCAGCAGCATACAGGGAGGGGGCAACAATGAGCAGTTCTTC	CASSIQGGGNNEQFF
TRBV7-9	TRBJ2-3	-	12	-	TGTGCCAGCAGCTTACTCCGGGATACGCAGTATTTT	CASSLLRDTQYF
TRBV27	TRBJ1-1	few	11	-	TGTGCCAGCAGTGGGCCTGTTGAGGCTTTCTTT	CASSGPVEAFF
TRBV2	TRBJ1-5	few	15	-	TGTGCCAGCAGCCGAGGGGAAACGAACAATCAGCCCCAGCATTTT	CASSRGETNNQPQHF
TRBV5-1	TRBJ2-6	-	17	-	TGCGCCAGCAGCGGCTTAGGGATCCGACCTGGGGCCAACGTCCTGACTTTC	CASSGLGIRPGANVLTF
TRBV6-6	TRBJ2-1	-	13	-	TGTGCCAGCAGTTACCCCCATGAGGGAGAGCAGTTCTTC	CASSYPHEGEQFF
TRBV28	TRBJ1-6	few	12	-	TGTGCCAGCAGTTCTTGGCCTTCACCCCTCCACTTT	CASSSWPSPLHF
TRBV25-1	TRBJ2-2	-	14	-	TGTGCCAGCAGTGAATATTTAGGAGACGGGGAGCTGTTTTTT	CASSEYLGDGELFF
TRBV5-6	TRBJ2-7	-	19	TRBD2	TGTGCCAGCAGCGAGAACTCCGGACTAGCGGGAGTAAGGGCCTACGAGCAGTACTTC	CASSENSGLAGVRAYEQYF
TRBV29-1	TRBJ1-2	few	12	-	TGCAGCGTTCACCTACCCGTAGTTGGCTACACCTTC	CSVHLPVVGYTF
TRBV30	TRBJ1-5	few	12	-	TGTGCCTGGACAAGCGGCAATCAGCCCCAGCATTTT	CAWTSGNQPQHF
TRBV6-2/TRBV6-3	TRBJ2-1	few	16	TRBD1	TGTGCCAGCAGTTACAGTTGGGACAGGGGGTCCGATGAGCAGTTCTTC	CASSYSWDRGSDEQFF
TRBV12-3/TRBV12-4	TRBJ2-3	-	15	-	TGTGCCAGCAGTGCGGGCCGCCTTAGCACAGATACGCAGTATTTT	CASSAGRLSTDTQYF
TRBV3-1	TRBJ2-1	-	12	-	TGTGCCAGCAGCCAACCTGGGCATGAGCAGTTCTTC	CASSQPGHEQFF
TRBV18	TRBJ2-5	few	12	-	TGTGCCAGCTCACCACAACAAGAGACCCAGTACTTC	CASSPQQETQYF
TRBV30	TRBJ2-7	-	13	-	TGTGCCTGGAGTGAGGTGGGTAGCTACGAGCAGTACTTC	CAWSEVGSYEQYF
TRBV10-3	TRBJ2-3	-	16	-	TGTGCCATCGCGCATTATTCGCAGAGGGGCCCAGATACGCAGTATTTT	CAIAHYSQRGPDTQYF
TRBV12-3/TRBV12-4	TRBJ2-1	-	16	TRBD1	TGTGCCAGCAGCCCCAGGGGAGGACAGGGGACAGATGAGCAGTTCTTC	CASSPRGGQGTDEQFF
TRBV19	TRBJ1-1	-	13	TRBD1	TGTGCCAGTAGCACGGGACAGCTCACTGAAGCTTTCTTT	CASSTGQLTEAFF
TRBV6-1	TRBJ1-5	few	14	-	TGTGCCAGCAGCCGGGACACGAGCAATCAGCCCCAGCATTTT	CASSRDTSNQPQHF
TRBV18	TRBJ2-5	-	13	-	TGTGCCAGCTCACCTCATAAGGGGGAGACCCAGTACTTC	CASSPHKGETQYF
TRBV3-1	TRBJ2-3	-	17	-	TGTGCCAGCAGCCAAGATTGGGGGGAGATGGGCACAGATACGCAGTATTTT	CASSQDWGEMGTDTQYF
TRBV2	TRBJ2-7	-	13	TRBD1	TGTGCCAGCAGTGGAAACAGGGGCTACGAGCAGTACTTC	CASSGNRGYEQYF
TRBV7-6	TRBJ2-6	-	15	-	TGTGCCAGCAGCACTGAACGCTCTGGGGCCAACGTCCTGACTTTC	CASSTERSGANVLTF
TRBV7-9	TRBJ2-5	few	12	TRBD2	TGTGCCAGCAGCTTCCCCGGGACTATACCCTACTTC	CASSFPGTIPYF
TRBV30	TRBJ1-5	-	14	TRBD1	TGTGCCTGGAGTACAGGACAGGGGCCGCAGCCCCAGCATTTT	CAWSTGQGPQPQHF
TRBV6-1	TRBJ2-1	-	14	TRBD1	TGTGCCAGCAAGGACAGGGGTACCTACAATGAGCAGTTCTTC	CASKDRGTYNEQFF
TRBV10-3	TRBJ2-1	many	12	-	TGTGCCATCAGTGAGAGGCCCGAGCAGCAGTTCTTC	CAISERPEQQFF